The TCR beta chain described here comes from a study of Graves' ophthalmopathy and Graves' hyperthyroidism. For the study at large: The authors defined stable hyperthyroidism as no ophthalmopathy within 18 months of follow-up.

Study-level points and caveats: Built on 13 signatures, a model told ophthalmopathy apart from stable hyperthyroidism with approximately 91% sensitivity and 80% to 82% specificity.

Beta-chain TCR CDR3 regions were amplified from RNA transcripts. HTBI-primed RT-PCR formed the first round, and a multiplex PCR formed the second. Each CDR3 protein gets one entry after TCRdb re-called the multiplex PCR reads with MiXCR. The sample holds over a million distinct CDR3 sequences, less than 45% seen once. J was trimmed by 1 base and V by 8 bases; bases with no gene match: 7. Germline CDR1 is MNHEY and CDR2 is SMNVEV (reference sequence). This CDR3 has 15 amino acids. Of note for this clonotype: What it binds is unknown.

The source is an adult man with Graves' hyperthyroidism. The V and J genes are TRBV27 and TRBJ1-1, with TRBD1 matching 10 bases. The specimen sequenced was peripheral blood or thyroid tissue (not recorded which). The CDR3 region has the DNA TGTGCCAGCGAACGACAGGGGGCAAGGAACACTGAAGCTTTCTTT. It yields the protein CASERQGARNTEAFF.